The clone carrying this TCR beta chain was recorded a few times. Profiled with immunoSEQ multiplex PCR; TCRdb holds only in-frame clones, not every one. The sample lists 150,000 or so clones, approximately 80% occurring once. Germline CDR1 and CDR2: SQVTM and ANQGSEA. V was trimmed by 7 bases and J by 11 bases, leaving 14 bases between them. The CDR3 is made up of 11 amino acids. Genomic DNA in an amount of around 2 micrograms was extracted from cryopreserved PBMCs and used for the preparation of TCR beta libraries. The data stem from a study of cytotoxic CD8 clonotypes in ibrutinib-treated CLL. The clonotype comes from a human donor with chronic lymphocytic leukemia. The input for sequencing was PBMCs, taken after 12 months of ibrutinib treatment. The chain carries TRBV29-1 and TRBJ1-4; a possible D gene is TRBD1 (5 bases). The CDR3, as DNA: TGCAGCGCTCGGGGGGTTGAGAAACTGTTTTTT. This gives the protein CSARGVEKLFF.